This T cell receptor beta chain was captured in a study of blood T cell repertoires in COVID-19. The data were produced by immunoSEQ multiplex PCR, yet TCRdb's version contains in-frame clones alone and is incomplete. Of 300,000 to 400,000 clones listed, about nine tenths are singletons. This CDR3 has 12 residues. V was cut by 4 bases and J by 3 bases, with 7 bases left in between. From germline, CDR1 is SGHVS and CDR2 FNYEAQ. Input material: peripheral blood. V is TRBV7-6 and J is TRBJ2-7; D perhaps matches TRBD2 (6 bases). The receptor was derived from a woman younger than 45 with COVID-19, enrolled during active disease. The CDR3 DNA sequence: TGTGCCAGCAGCTCGACTAGCTACGAGCAGTACTTC. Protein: CASSSTSYEQYF.